A single sample gave rise to the 10 T cell receptor beta chains below, sequenced in a study of high-grade serous ovarian cancer treatment subgroups. Clones were read by immunoSEQ multiplex PCR, and TCRdb kept only the in-frame ones, dropping some. The table shows nearly 15,000 clones, with 86% occurring only once. Tumor samples were taken before definitive surgery or chemotherapy. The sequenced sample was tumor tissue. The receptor source for this set is a human donor with high-grade serous ovarian cancer.

The rearrangement links TRBV7-9 to TRBJ1-1; 11 bases are a match to TRBD1. J lost 4 bases, V lost 5 bases, and 6 bases had no gene match. The V gene's germline CDR1 is SEHNR and CDR2 FQNEAQ (reference sequence). This CDR3 region has 15 residues. For the CDR3, the DNA is TGTGCCAGCAGCCCCGGGGACAGGGGGAGCACTGAAGCTTTCTTT. It yields the protein CASSPGDRGSTEAFF.

The V and J genes are TRBV5-1 and TRBJ2-7; 9 nucleotides agree with TRBD2. Germline CDR1 SGHRS, CDR2 YFSETQ. This CDR3 is 15 amino acids long. V lost 0 bases to trimming and J lost 0 bases; unmatched junction nucleotides: 1. The CDR3 nucleotides are TGCGCCAGCAGCTTGGCTAGCGGGGTCTCCTACGAGCAGTACTTC. The encoded protein is CASSLASGVSYEQYF.

The chain couples TRBV5-7 to TRBJ1-6, with TRBD1 as a possible D gene (5 bases). TRBV5-7 is an ORF for which the function is uncertain. The CDR3 totals 14 residues. Trimming took 0 bases from V and 7 from J, leaving 8 bases between them. The CDR3 DNA reads as TGTGCCAGCAGCTTGGTGGGGGAGAATTCACCCCTCCACTTT. Amino acid sequence: CASSLVGENSPLHF.

The chain uses TRBV7-9 and TRBJ2-5, with 8 nucleotides matching TRBD2. Germline loops: CDR1 SEHNR, CDR2 FQNEAQ (reference sequence). This CDR3 is built from 17 residues. Trimming at V came to 0 bases and at J to 0 bases, leaving 6 bases not matched to a gene. The CDR3 region is CASSLAKRGKYQETQYF. CDR3 coding DNA: TGTGCCAGCAGCTTAGCGAAGCGGGGGAAGTACCAAGAGACCCAGTACTTC.

The V and J genes are TRBV28 and TRBJ1-1, with D maybe TRBD1 (6 bases). The CDR3 contains 14 residues. Between the trimmed V and J ends, which lost 1 base and 7 bases, there was a span of 13 bases. Per the germline V gene, CDR1 is MDHEN and CDR2 is SYDVKM. Written as DNA, the CDR3 is TGTGCCAGCAGTTTATATCGGGGGCTAGATGAAGCTTTCTTT. It translates to CASSLYRGLDEAFF.

This sequence joins TRBV7-9 and TRBJ1-6, with a weak D call TRBD1 (6 bases). Per germline, CDR1 SEHNR and CDR2 FQNEAQ (reference sequence). CDR3 length: 16 amino acids. The ends were cut back, 0 bases at V and 6 bases at J, with 12 bases in the middle. CDR3 sequence: CASSLARRGGNSPLHF. CDR3 sequence (DNA): TGTGCCAGCAGCTTAGCTCGAAGGGGGGGTAATTCACCCCTCCACTTT.

The chain links TRBV5-1 to TRBJ2-1; no firm D call. This CDR3 is built from 15 residues. Trimming took off 3 bases at V and 0 bases at J, with 10 bases between the two ends. Germline CDR1 and CDR2: SGHRS and YFSETQ. The CDR3 DNA follows: TGCGCCAGCAGCTCATACGGGTCCTCCTACAATGAGCAGTTCTTC. This translates into CASSSYGSSYNEQFF.

The chain has TRBV2 and TRBJ2-7, with 7 positions matching TRBD2. Germline CDR1 reads SNHLY; CDR2 reads FYNNEI. The CDR3 is 16 residues long. V lost 5 bases and J lost 1; bases outside the gene matches: 11. The DNA for the CDR3 is TGTGCCAGCAGTTACTCTTCCAGCGGGGCTTCCTACGAGCAGTACTTC. It yields the protein CASSYSSSGASYEQYF.

This clone has just one count. The CDR3 protein is CASSFALGGNTEAFF. As DNA, the CDR3 is TGTGCCAGCAGCTTCGCCCTGGGGGGGAACACTGAAGCTTTCTTT. This chain joins TRBV11-2 and TRBJ1-1; tentatively, D is TRBD1 (5 bases). The CDR3 spans 15 residues. Germline lookup yields CDR1 SGHAT and CDR2 FQNNGV. V was cut by 3 bases and J by 1 base, with 12 bases left in between.

The chain employs TRBV21-1 and TRBJ2-1. TRBV21-1 is termed a pseudogene. The length of the CDR3 is 15 residues. The CDR3 here is CASSKDYGTRAEQFF. The CDR3 DNA reads as TGTGCCAGCAGCAAAGATTACGGGACGCGGGCTGAGCAGTTCTTC.